Listed below are T cell receptor beta chains from one sample, sequenced in a study of blood T cell repertoires in COVID-19. Only in-frame clones appear in the TCRdb table, and some are missing; sequencing was by immunoSEQ multiplex PCR. This sample has about 81,000 clones, with around three quarters found just once. Sequenced sample: peripheral blood. The receptor set was obtained from a woman between 45 and 65 years old with acute or convalescent COVID-19. CDR3s include the opening cysteine and the closing phenylalanine or tryptophan. The order of the fields is D gene, CDR3 length, J gene, clone size, V gene, CDR3 DNA, CDR3 protein. A D gene is named only where the DNA matches it firmly. Rows may omit the clone size; those that give it use once, few, many or a size class.

>TRBD1|14|TRBJ1-2|-|TRBV19
TGTGCCAGTAGTTACGGGACAGCTAACTATGGCTACACCTTC
CASSYGTANYGYTF
>TRBD1|14|TRBJ2-7|-|TRBV7-2
TGTGCCAGCAGCCGGGACAGGCGAACCTACGAGCAGTACTTC
CASSRDRRTYEQYF
>-|14|TRBJ1-2|once|TRBV29-1
TGCAGCGTTGAAGAGCGAAACGAGCTAAATGGCTACACCTTC
CSVEERNELNGYTF
>TRBD1|15|TRBJ1-2|-|TRBV7-2
TGTGCCAGCAGCACCCGACAGGGGGCGCGGTATGGCTACACCTTC
CASSTRQGARYGYTF
>TRBD1|12|TRBJ1-1|-|TRBV11-1
TGTGCCAGCAGCCAGGACAGGGGCGAAGCTTTCTTT
CASSQDRGEAFF
>TRBD1|15|TRBJ1-4|-|TRBV5-4
TGTGCCAGCAGCCAATGGACAGGGAGGAATGAAAAACTGTTTTTT
CASSQWTGRNEKLFF
>-|14|TRBJ1-2|-|TRBV28
TGTGCCAGCAGCCCCGAAGGGGGTAGCTATGGCTACACCTTC
CASSPEGGSYGYTF
>-|16|TRBJ2-7|-|TRBV6-5
TGTGCCAGCAGTTACTCTCGCAGTGGTTTCTCCTACGAGCAGTACTTC
CASSYSRSGFSYEQYF
>-|13|TRBJ1-1|-|TRBV27
TGTGCCAGCAGTTCGACCAGAGGTACTGAAGCTTTCTTT
CASSSTRGTEAFF
>-|14|TRBJ1-1|-|TRBV14
TGTGCCAGCAGCCTTCGAGTGGGGGGCACTGAAGCTTTCTTT
CASSLRVGGTEAFF
>TRBD2|17|TRBJ2-5|few|TRBV7-2
TGTGCCAGCAGCTTAGTTGTAGCGGGGGGGTCGGCGGGGACCCAGTACTTC
CASSLVVAGGSAGTQYF
>-|15|TRBJ1-1|-|TRBV2
TGTGCCAGCACTACGGACAGTTCTGTGAACACTGAAGCTTTCTTT
CASTTDSSVNTEAFF
>-|17|TRBJ1-5|-|TRBV2
TGTGCCAGCAGTGAAAGGTTAGGAGGGTATAGCAATCAGCCCCAGCATTTT
CASSERLGGYSNQPQHF
>TRBD1|17|TRBJ1-3|-|TRBV15
TGTGCCACCAGCAGCCCGACAGGGGGTTTCTCTGGAAACACCATATATTTT
CATSSPTGGFSGNTIYF
>-|14|TRBJ1-2|-|TRBV10-3
TGTGCCATCAGGACTTCCCGGGATTTGGCTGGCTACACCTTC
CAIRTSRDLAGYTF
>TRBD2|16|TRBJ2-1|-|TRBV4-3
TGCGCCAGCAGCCAAGACCTTAGCGGGGGGGCTCATGAGCAGTTCTTC
CASSQDLSGGAHEQFF
>-|12|TRBJ2-3|-|TRBV30
TGTGCCTGGACAAAGGGGACAGATACGCAGTATTTT
CAWTKGTDTQYF
>-|14|TRBJ1-2|-|TRBV4-1
TGCGCCAGCAGCCAAGAAGGTCAAATAGCAGCTGAAACCTTC
CASSQEGQIAAETF
>-|14|TRBJ1-5|-|TRBV7-8
TGTGCCAGCAGCCCCACAGGCCTCAATCAGCCCCAGCATTTT
CASSPTGLNQPQHF
>-|13|TRBJ1-3|few|TRBV30
TGTGCCTGGAGTCTGGCGGGAGGAAACACCATATATTTT
CAWSLAGGNTIYF
>-|15|TRBJ1-6|-|TRBV6-5
TGTGCCAGCAGTCTCGAGAGCTCCTATAATTCACCCCTCCACTTT
CASSLESSYNSPLHF
>-|16|TRBJ2-7|-|TRBV6-5
TGTGCCAGCAGTTCCTCTAGTATCGGTCGTTCCTACGAGCAGTACTTC
CASSSSSIGRSYEQYF
>TRBD1|15|TRBJ1-2|-|TRBV9
TGTGCCAGCGGTTTGCCTATTGGACAGGGGTATGGCTACACCTTC
CASGLPIGQGYGYTF
>-|21|TRBJ2-7|-|TRBV14
TGTGCCAGCAGCCAAGGGACGGCCCAACCTGGCAGGGCCGAGTTCTCCTACGAGCAGTACTTC
CASSQGTAQPGRAEFSYEQYF
>-|13|TRBJ1-2|-|TRBV5-1
TGCGCCAGCAGCTCGCAGACTAACTATGGCTACACCTTC
CASSSQTNYGYTF
>TRBD1|14|TRBJ1-3|-|TRBV6-5
TGTGCCAGCAGCCAAGGACAGGTTGGAAACACCATATATTTT
CASSQGQVGNTIYF
>-|14|TRBJ2-7|-|TRBV6-1
TGTGCCAGCAGTTCACAGATGATCTCCTACGAGCAGTACTTC
CASSSQMISYEQYF
>-|15|TRBJ2-7|-|TRBV19
TGTGCCAGTAGTATAAGGACCGAGGGAATCTACGAGCAGTACTTC
CASSIRTEGIYEQYF
>-|14|TRBJ1-2|-|TRBV28
TGTGCCAGCAGGGGGGGGGAGAACTTCTATGGCTACACCTTC
CASRGGENFYGYTF
>-|15|TRBJ1-5|-|TRBV24-1
TGTGCCACCAGTGATTCGCAGTGGGGCGTTCAGCCCCAGCATTTT
CATSDSQWGVQPQHF
>TRBD1|13|TRBJ1-5|-|TRBV2
TGTGCCAGCAGTCTGGACAGGAATCAGCCCCAGCATTTT
CASSLDRNQPQHF
>-|14|TRBJ2-7|-|TRBV4-2
TGTGCCAGCAGCCAACTGCGGGGGCCGTACGAGCAGTACTTC
CASSQLRGPYEQYF
>TRBD2|17|TRBJ2-3|-|TRBV19
TGTGCCAGTAGTATGGCTCTTCAAACTAGCGCTCAGGGTACGCAGTATTTT
CASSMALQTSAQGTQYF
>TRBD2|14|TRBJ2-5|-|TRBV2
TGTGCCAGCAACCCCGGGTTCGGGGGGGAGACCCAGTACTTC
CASNPGFGGETQYF
>-|13|TRBJ1-2|once|TRBV6-5
TGTGCCAGCAATCAAGGGGAATCCTATGGCTACACCTTC
CASNQGESYGYTF
>-|15|TRBJ1-1|-|TRBV10-3
TGTGCCATCAGTGACAGGGTGGTGAAAAACACTGAAGCTTTCTTT
CAISDRVVKNTEAFF